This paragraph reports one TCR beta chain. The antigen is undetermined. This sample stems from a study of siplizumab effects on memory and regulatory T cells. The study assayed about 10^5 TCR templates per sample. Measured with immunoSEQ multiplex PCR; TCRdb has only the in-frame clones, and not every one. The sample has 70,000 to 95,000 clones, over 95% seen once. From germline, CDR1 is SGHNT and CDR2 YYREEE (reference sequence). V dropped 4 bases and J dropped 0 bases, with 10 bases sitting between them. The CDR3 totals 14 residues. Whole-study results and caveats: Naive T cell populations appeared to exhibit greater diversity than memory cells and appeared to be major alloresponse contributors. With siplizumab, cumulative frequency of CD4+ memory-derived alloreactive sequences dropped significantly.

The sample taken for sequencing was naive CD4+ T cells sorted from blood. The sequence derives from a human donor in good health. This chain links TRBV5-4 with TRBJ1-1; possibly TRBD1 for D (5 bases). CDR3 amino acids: CASSDQGLNTEAFF. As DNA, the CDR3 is TGTGCCAGCAGCGACCAGGGACTGAACACTGAAGCTTTCTTT.